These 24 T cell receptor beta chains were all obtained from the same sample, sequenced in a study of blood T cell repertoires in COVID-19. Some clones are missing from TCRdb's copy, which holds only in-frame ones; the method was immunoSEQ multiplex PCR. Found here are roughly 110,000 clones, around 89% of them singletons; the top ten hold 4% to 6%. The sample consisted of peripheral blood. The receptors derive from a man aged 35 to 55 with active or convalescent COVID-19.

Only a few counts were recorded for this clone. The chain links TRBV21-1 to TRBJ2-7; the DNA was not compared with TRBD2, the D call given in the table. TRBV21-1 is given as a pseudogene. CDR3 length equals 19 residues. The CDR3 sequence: CASSKANPGLQSSVYEQYF. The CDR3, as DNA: TGTGCCAGCAGCAAAGCGAACCCGGGACTACAATCCTCCGTGTACGAGCAGTACTTC.

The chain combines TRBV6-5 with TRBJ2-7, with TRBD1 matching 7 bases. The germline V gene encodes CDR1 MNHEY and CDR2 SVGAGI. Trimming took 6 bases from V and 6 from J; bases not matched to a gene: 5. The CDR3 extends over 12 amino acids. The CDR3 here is CASRTGRSEQYF. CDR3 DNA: TGTGCCAGCAGGACAGGGCGCTCCGAGCAGTACTTC.

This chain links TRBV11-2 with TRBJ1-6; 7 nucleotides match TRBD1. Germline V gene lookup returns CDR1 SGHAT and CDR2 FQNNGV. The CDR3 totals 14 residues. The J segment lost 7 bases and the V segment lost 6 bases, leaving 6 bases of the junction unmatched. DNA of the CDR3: TGTGCCAGCAGTTCCGACAGGGTGAATTCACCCCTCCACTTT. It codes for CASSSDRVNSPLHF.

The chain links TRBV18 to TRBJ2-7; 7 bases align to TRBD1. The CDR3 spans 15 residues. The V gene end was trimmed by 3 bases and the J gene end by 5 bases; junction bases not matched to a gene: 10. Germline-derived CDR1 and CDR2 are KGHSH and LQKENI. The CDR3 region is CASSPSATGSHEQYF. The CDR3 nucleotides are TGTGCCAGCTCACCCTCCGCGACAGGGTCCCACGAGCAGTACTTC. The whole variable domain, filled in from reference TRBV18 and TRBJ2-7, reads NAGVMQNPRHLVRRRGQEARLRCSPMKGHSHVYWYRQLPEEGLKFMVYLQKENIIDESGMPKERFSAEFPKEGPSILRIQQVVRGDSAAYFCASSPSATGSHEQYFGPGTRLTVT.

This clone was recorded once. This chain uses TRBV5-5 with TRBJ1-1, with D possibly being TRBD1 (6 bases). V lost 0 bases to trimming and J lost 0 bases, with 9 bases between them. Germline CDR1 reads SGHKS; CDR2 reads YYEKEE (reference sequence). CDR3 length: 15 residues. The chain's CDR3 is CASSLGGTLNTEAFF. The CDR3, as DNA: TGTGCCAGCAGCTTGGGTGGGACATTGAACACTGAAGCTTTCTTT.

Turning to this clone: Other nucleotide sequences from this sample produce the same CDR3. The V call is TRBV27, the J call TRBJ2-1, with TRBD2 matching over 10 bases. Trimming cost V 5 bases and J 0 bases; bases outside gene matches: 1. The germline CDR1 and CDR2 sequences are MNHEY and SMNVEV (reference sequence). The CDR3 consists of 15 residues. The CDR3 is CASSPSGSSYNEQFF. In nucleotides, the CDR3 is TGTGCCAGCAGTCCTAGCGGGAGCTCCTACAATGAGCAGTTCTTC.

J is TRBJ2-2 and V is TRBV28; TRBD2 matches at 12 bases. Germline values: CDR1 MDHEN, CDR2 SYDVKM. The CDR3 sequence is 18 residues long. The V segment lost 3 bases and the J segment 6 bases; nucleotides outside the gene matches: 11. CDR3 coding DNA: TGTGCCAGCAGTTTTATTGCTAGCGGGAGGGCCAAAGCCGGGGAGCTGTTTTTT. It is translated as CASSFIASGRAKAGELFF.

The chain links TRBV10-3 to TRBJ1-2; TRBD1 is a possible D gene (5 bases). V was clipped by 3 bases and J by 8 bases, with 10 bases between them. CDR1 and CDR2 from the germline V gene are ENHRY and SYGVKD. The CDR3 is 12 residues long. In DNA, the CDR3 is TGTGCCATCAGTGATCTAGGGGAAGGCTACACCTTC. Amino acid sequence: CAISDLGEGYTF.

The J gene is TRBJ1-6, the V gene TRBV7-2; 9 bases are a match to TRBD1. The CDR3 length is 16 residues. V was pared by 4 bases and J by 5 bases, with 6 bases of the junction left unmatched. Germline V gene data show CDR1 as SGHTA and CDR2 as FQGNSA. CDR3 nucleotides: TGTGCCAGCAGCTCGGACAGGGGAGGAAATAATTCACCCCTCCACTTT. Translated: CASSSDRGGNNSPLHF.

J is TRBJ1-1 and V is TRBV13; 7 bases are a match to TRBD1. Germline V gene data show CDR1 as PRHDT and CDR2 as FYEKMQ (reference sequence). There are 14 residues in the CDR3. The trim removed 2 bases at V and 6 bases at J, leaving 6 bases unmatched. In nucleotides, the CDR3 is TGTGCCAGCAGCTTACAGGGGGTTAGCTCTGAAGCTTTCTTT. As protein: CASSLQGVSSEAFF.

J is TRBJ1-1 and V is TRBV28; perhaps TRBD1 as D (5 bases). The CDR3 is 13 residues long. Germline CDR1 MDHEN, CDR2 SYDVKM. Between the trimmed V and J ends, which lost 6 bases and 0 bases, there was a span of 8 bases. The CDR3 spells CASSSGLNTEAFF. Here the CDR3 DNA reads TGTGCCAGCAGCTCAGGGTTGAACACTGAAGCTTTCTTT.

Here the CDR3 reads CASSVNIAYNEQFF. CDR3 bases: TGTGCCAGCAGCGTGAACATAGCATACAATGAGCAGTTCTTC. J is TRBJ2-1 and V is TRBV9; no firm D call. V dropped 2 bases and J dropped 4 bases, with 10 bases sitting between them. CDR3 length: 14 amino acids. Germline V gene data show CDR1 as SGDLS and CDR2 as YYNGEE.

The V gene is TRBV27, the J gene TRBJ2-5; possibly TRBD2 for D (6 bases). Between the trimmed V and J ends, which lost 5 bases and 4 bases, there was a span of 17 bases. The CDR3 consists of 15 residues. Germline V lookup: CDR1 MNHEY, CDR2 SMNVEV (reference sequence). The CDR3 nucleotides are TGTGCCAGCAGTGGTGAGAGTAGCGGAGTAGAGACCCAGTACTTC. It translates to CASSGESSGVETQYF.

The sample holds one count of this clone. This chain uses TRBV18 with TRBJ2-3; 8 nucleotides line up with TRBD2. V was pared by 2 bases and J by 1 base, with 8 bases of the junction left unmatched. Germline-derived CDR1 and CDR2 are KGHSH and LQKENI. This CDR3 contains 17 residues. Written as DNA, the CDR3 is TGTGCCAGCTCACCAAGAACCGCGGGAGGCGGCACAGATACGCAGTATTTT. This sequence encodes CASSPRTAGGGTDTQYF.

DNA of the CDR3: TGTGCCAGCAGCTCGGGGGGGCAACTTCAGTACTTC. This sequence encodes CASSSGGQLQYF. The chain joins TRBV7-9 to TRBJ2-4, with 8 bases aligning to TRBD2. With V trimmed by 4 bases and J by 11 bases, 4 bases remained unmatched. The V gene's germline CDR1 is SEHNR and CDR2 FQNEAQ (reference sequence). This CDR3 comprises 12 residues.

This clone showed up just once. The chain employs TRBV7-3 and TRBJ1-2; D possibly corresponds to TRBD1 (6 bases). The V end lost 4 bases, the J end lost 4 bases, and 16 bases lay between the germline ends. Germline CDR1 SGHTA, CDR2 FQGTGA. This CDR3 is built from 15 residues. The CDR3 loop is CASSSFQGQGYGYTF. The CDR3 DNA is TGTGCCAGCAGCTCCTTTCAGGGGCAGGGCTATGGCTACACCTTC. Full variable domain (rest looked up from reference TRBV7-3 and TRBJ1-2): GAGVSQTPSNKVTEKGKYVELRCDPISGHTALYWYRQSLGQGPEFLIYFQGTGAADDSGLPNDRFFAVRPEGSVSTLKIQRTERGDSAVYLCASSSFQGQGYGYTFGSGTRLTVV.

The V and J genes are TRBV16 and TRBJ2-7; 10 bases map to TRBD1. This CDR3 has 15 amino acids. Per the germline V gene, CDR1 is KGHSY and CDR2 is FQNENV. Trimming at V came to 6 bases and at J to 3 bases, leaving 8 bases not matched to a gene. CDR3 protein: CASSLTGTGVYEQYF. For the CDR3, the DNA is TGTGCCAGCAGTCTCACCGGGACAGGGGTCTACGAGCAGTACTTC.

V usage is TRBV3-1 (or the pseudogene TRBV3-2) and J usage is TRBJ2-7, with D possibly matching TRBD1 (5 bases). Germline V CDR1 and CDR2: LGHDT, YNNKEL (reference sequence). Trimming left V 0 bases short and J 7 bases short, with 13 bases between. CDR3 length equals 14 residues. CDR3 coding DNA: TGTGCCAGCAGCCAAGATGGGGCCTTGAGGGAGCAGTACTTC. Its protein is CASSQDGALREQYF.

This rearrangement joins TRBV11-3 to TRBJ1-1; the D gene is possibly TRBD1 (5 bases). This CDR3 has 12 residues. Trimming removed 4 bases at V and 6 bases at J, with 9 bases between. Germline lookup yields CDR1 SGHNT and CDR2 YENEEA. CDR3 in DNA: TGTGCCAGCAGCTCGGGACTCTCTGAAGCTTTCTTT. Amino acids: CASSSGLSEAFF.

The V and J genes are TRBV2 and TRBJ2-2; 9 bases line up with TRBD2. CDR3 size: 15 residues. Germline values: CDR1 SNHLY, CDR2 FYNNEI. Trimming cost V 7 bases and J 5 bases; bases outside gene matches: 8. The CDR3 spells CASTEYSGGTGELFF. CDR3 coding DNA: TGTGCCAGCACCGAGTATAGCGGGGGTACCGGGGAGCTGTTTTTT. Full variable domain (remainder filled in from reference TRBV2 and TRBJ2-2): EPEVTQTPSHQVTQMGQEVILRCVPISNHLYFYWYRQILGQKVEFLVSFYNNEISEKSEIFDDQFSVERPDGSNFTLKIRSTKLEDSAMYFCASTEYSGGTGELFFGEGSRLTVL.

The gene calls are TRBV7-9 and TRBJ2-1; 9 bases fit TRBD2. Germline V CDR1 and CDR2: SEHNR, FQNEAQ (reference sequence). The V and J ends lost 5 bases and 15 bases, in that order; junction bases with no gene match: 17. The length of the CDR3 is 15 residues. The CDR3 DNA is TGTGCCAGCAGCGTCGTGACTAGCGGTAATCACCGTCCGTTCTTC. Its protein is CASSVVTSGNHRPFF.

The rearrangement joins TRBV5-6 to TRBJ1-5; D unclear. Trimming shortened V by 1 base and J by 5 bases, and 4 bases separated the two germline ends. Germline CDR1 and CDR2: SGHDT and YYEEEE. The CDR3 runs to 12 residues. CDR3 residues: CASSLRHQPQHF. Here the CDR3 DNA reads TGTGCCAGCAGCTTGCGTCATCAGCCCCAGCATTTT. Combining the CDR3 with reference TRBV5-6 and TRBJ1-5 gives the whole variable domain DAGVTQSPTHLIKTRGQQVTLRCSPKSGHDTVSWYQQALGQGPQFIFQYYEEEERQRGNFPDRFSGHQFPNYSSELNVNALLLGDSALYLCASSLRHQPQHFGDGTRLSIL.

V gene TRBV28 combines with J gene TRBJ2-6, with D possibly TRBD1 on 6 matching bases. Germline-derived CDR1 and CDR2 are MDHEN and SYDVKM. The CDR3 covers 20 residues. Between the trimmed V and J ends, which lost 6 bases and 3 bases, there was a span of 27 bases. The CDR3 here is CASSPFRPGHPLSGANVLTF. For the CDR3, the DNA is TGTGCCAGCAGCCCTTTCCGACCGGGACACCCACTAAGTGGGGCCAACGTCCTGACTTTC. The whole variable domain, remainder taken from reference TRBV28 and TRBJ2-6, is DVKVTQSSRYLVKRTGEKVFLECVQDMDHENMFWYRQDPGLGLRLIYFSYDVKMKEKGDIPEGYSVSREKKERFSLILESASTNQTSMYLCASSPFRPGHPLSGANVLTFGAGSRLTVL.

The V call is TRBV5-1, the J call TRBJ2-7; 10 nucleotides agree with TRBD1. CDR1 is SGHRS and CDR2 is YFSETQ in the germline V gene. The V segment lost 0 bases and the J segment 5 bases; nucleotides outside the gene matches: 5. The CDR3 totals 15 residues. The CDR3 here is CASSLGQGAVDEQYF. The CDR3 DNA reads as TGCGCCAGCAGCTTGGGACAGGGGGCTGTCGACGAGCAGTACTTC.